In this sample, the clone carrying this TCR beta chain turned up once. What it binds is unknown. This sample was taken from a study of a mutant IDH1 vaccine in newly diagnosed glioma. Study-level information: Patients underwent eight vaccinations, which took place in weeks 1, 3, 5, 7, 11, 15, 19 and 23. Patients received vaccination from 4-6 weeks after radiotherapy alone, or with temozolomide cycles. Patients' prior therapy spanned radiotherapy, temozolomide, or both; most underwent both. Findings and limits, study-wide: Most patients, approximately 93%, showed vaccine-induced immune responses.

Clones were read by immunoSEQ multiplex PCR, and TCRdb kept only the in-frame ones, dropping some. The repertoire includes tens of thousands of clones, approximately 79% of them detected once, and 3.1% sits in the top ten. The time point was: week 5, during vaccination. Every vaccine dose comprised 300 ug of mutant IDH1 20-mer peptide plus topical imiquimod. The receptor's source is a woman under 30 with glioma. Some clones in this sample may be carry-over from other donors' samples. The sequencing used PBMCs, collected from a glioma patient whose treatment included an IDH1 peptide vaccine.

CDR3 nucleotides: TGCGCCAGCAGCCCCCGAGCCAGTTATAGCAATCAGCCCCAGCATTTT. Translated: CASSPRASYSNQPQHF. V and J are TRBV4-3 and TRBJ1-5; D unresolved. The CDR3 runs to 16 residues. The germline gives CDR1 LGHNA, CDR2 YSLEER. Trimming pared 4 bases from V and 0 bases from J, leaving 13 bases between.